This is a list of T cell receptor beta chains from one sample in a study of blood T cell repertoires in COVID-19. Assay used: immunoSEQ multiplex PCR; TCRdb lists only in-frame clones, some missing. This sample has some 240,000 clones, with 75% to 85% found just once. The specimen was peripheral blood. These receptors were obtained from a woman over 75 with COVID-19, enrolled during active disease. Both conserved end residues are part of each CDR3. The order of the fields is V gene, J gene, D gene, clone size, CDR3 DNA, CDR3 protein. A D gene is named only where the DNA matches it firmly. The size field is filled for only some rows; it gives once, few, many or a size class.

v_call: TRBV2
j_call: TRBJ1-1
d_call: TRBD1
clone_size: NA
cdr3_nt: TGTGCCAGCAGCCTGGGACAGAGGAACACTGAAGCTTTCTTT
cdr3_aa: CASSLGQRNTEAFF

v_call: TRBV19
j_call: TRBJ2-2
d_call: NA
clone_size: NA
cdr3_nt: TGTGCCAGTACCGGGGGAAACACCGGGGAGCTGTTTTTT
cdr3_aa: CASTGGNTGELFF

v_call: TRBV18
j_call: TRBJ2-7
d_call: TRBD1
clone_size: NA
cdr3_nt: TGTGCCAGCTCACCAATCGGACAGGGTTTCTACGAGCAGTACTTC
cdr3_aa: CASSPIGQGFYEQYF

v_call: TRBV19
j_call: TRBJ2-1
d_call: TRBD1
clone_size: once
cdr3_nt: TGTGCCAGTACAGGGGGCTTCTACAATGAGCAGTTCTTC
cdr3_aa: CASTGGFYNEQFF

v_call: TRBV6-5
j_call: TRBJ1-2
d_call: TRBD1
clone_size: NA
cdr3_nt: TGTGCCAGCACCTGGGACAGAAATAACTATGGCTACACCTTC
cdr3_aa: CASTWDRNNYGYTF

v_call: TRBV28
j_call: TRBJ2-1
d_call: NA
clone_size: NA
cdr3_nt: TGTGCCAGCAGTTTGGGAGGGGGCTCCTACAATGAGCAGTTCTTC
cdr3_aa: CASSLGGGSYNEQFF

v_call: TRBV7-9
j_call: TRBJ2-7
d_call: NA
clone_size: once
cdr3_nt: TGTGCCAGCAGCTTAGTTGTCAGCTCCTACGAGCAGTACTTC
cdr3_aa: CASSLVVSSYEQYF

v_call: TRBV2
j_call: TRBJ1-3
d_call: TRBD1
clone_size: NA
cdr3_nt: TGTGCCAGCAGTACGGACAGGGTGGGCACCATATATTTT
cdr3_aa: CASSTDRVGTIYF

v_call: TRBV27
j_call: TRBJ2-5
d_call: TRBD2
clone_size: NA
cdr3_nt: TGTGCCAGCAGTAGTTTGGGCGACAGGGCGGGAGGGATCGCCCAGTACTTC
cdr3_aa: CASSSLGDRAGGIAQYF

v_call: TRBV7-2
j_call: TRBJ1-1
d_call: TRBD1
clone_size: NA
cdr3_nt: TGTGCCAGCAGCTTGACAGGGAGCGTCACTGAAGCTTTCTTT
cdr3_aa: CASSLTGSVTEAFF

v_call: TRBV5-4
j_call: TRBJ1-1
d_call: NA
clone_size: NA
cdr3_nt: TGTGCCAGCAGCAAGGACAGACATGGCACTGAAGCTTTCTTT
cdr3_aa: CASSKDRHGTEAFF

v_call: TRBV7-3
j_call: TRBJ2-3
d_call: TRBD2
clone_size: NA
cdr3_nt: TGTGCCAGCAGCTCGCGGGGGGTACCCACAGATACGCAGTATTTT
cdr3_aa: CASSSRGVPTDTQYF

v_call: TRBV19
j_call: TRBJ1-2
d_call: TRBD1
clone_size: once
cdr3_nt: TGTGCCAGTAGTATCACTTTCCGGGACAGCGTCTATGGCTACACCTTC
cdr3_aa: CASSITFRDSVYGYTF

v_call: TRBV19
j_call: TRBJ2-1
d_call: NA
clone_size: few
cdr3_nt: TGTGCCAGTAGAACGGGTTCCTCCTACAATGAGCAGTTCTTC
cdr3_aa: CASRTGSSYNEQFF

v_call: TRBV5-1
j_call: TRBJ1-1
d_call: TRBD1
clone_size: NA
cdr3_nt: TGCGCCAGCAGCTTGGTCGGGACAGGGGGGAACACTGAAGCTTTCTTT
cdr3_aa: CASSLVGTGGNTEAFF

v_call: TRBV5-1
j_call: TRBJ2-1
d_call: NA
clone_size: few
cdr3_nt: TGCGCCAGCGGCCTTCGTGGCAGGACAAACAATGAGCAGTTCTTC
cdr3_aa: CASGLRGRTNNEQFF

v_call: TRBV20-1
j_call: TRBJ1-6
d_call: NA
clone_size: NA
cdr3_nt: TGCAGTGCTAGTACCCAGGGCCAATCACCCCTCCACTTT
cdr3_aa: CSASTQGQSPLHF

v_call: TRBV5-1
j_call: TRBJ1-4
d_call: NA
clone_size: NA
cdr3_nt: TGCGCCAGCAGCTCATCCAGGGACATGAATAGTGAAAAACTGTTTTTT
cdr3_aa: CASSSSRDMNSEKLFF

v_call: TRBV7-9
j_call: TRBJ2-5
d_call: NA
clone_size: NA
cdr3_nt: TGTGCCAGCAGCTTATTGCAGGGGTCCAAAGGAGTGGAGACCCAGTACTTC
cdr3_aa: CASSLLQGSKGVETQYF

v_call: TRBV9
j_call: TRBJ2-7
d_call: NA
clone_size: NA
cdr3_nt: TGTGCCAGCAGCGTAGACTCCAGGGGCGAGCAGTACTTC
cdr3_aa: CASSVDSRGEQYF

v_call: TRBV3-1/TRBV3-2
j_call: TRBJ1-4
d_call: NA
clone_size: NA
cdr3_nt: TGTGCCAGCAGCACGACGACAGGTAGTAAGGGTGAAAAACTGTTTTTT
cdr3_aa: CASSTTTGSKGEKLFF

v_call: TRBV5-1
j_call: TRBJ1-2
d_call: NA
clone_size: NA
cdr3_nt: TGCGCCAGCAGCCTTTACAGCTATGGCTACACCTTC
cdr3_aa: CASSLYSYGYTF

v_call: TRBV3-1/TRBV3-2
j_call: TRBJ2-5
d_call: NA
clone_size: NA
cdr3_nt: TGTGCCAGCAGCCGCAGGGGCGCAGAGACCCAGTACTTC
cdr3_aa: CASSRRGAETQYF

v_call: TRBV5-8
j_call: TRBJ2-1
d_call: TRBD1
clone_size: NA
cdr3_nt: TGTGCCAGCAGCTTGGAGACGGGACAGGCGAGATTCAATGAGCAGTTCTTC
cdr3_aa: CASSLETGQARFNEQFF

v_call: TRBV19
j_call: TRBJ1-5
d_call: NA
clone_size: NA
cdr3_nt: TGTGCCAGTAGTACACTTCCCGGGTCTGAATTCTCACAGCCCCAGCATTTT
cdr3_aa: CASSTLPGSEFSQPQHF

v_call: TRBV7-9
j_call: TRBJ1-5
d_call: TRBD1
clone_size: NA
cdr3_nt: TGTGCCAGCAGCCCGACAGGGTTTAATCAGCCCCAGCATTTT
cdr3_aa: CASSPTGFNQPQHF